Listed below are T cell receptor beta chains from one sample, sequenced in a study of blood T cell repertoires in COVID-19. Method: immunoSEQ multiplex PCR; TCRdb's copy keeps in-frame clones and lacks some. The table lists about 35,000 clones, approximately 87% of them singletons. The sequenced sample consisted of peripheral blood. The receptors stem from a human donor in a cohort sampled during active COVID-19. The CDR3 runs from the conserved cysteine through the conserved F or W. D genes are given only for firm matches. The size field is filled for only some rows; it gives once, few, many or a size class.

TRBV19	-	TRBD1	TRBJ1-6	TGTGCCAGTAGTATCCCGGGACAGGGGATTTCGGGGGCCCTCCACTTT	CASSIPGQGISGALHF
TRBV12-3/TRBV12-4	-	-	TRBJ1-2	TGTGCCAGCAGTTTCAGTGACTATGGCTACACCTTC	CASSFSDYGYTF
TRBV6-5	-	TRBD1	TRBJ2-5	TGTGCCAGCAGACTGGGACAGGGGGCAAAGACCCAGTACTTC	CASRLGQGAKTQYF
TRBV28	-	TRBD1	TRBJ1-2	TGTGCCAGCAGTTTCGCCTCAGGGGGGTATGGCTACACCTTC	CASSFASGGYGYTF
TRBV7-2	once	-	TRBJ2-7	TGTGCCAGCAGCAGAAATGCAAGGGGCGCCTACGAGCAGTACTTC	CASSRNARGAYEQYF
TRBV3-1/TRBV3-2	-	TRBD1	TRBJ1-4	TGTGCCAGCAGTCCGGGACAGGGTGAAAAACTGTTTTTT	CASSPGQGEKLFF
TRBV5-6	-	-	TRBJ1-3	TGTGCCAGCAGCGCCCTGGGGGGGAGGTCTGGAAACACCATATATTTT	CASSALGGRSGNTIYF
TRBV15	-	TRBD1	TRBJ1-2	TGTGCCACCAGCAGAAGTCACCCGGACAGGGCTCGGGCAATGGTCACCTTC	CATSRSHPDRARAMVTF
TRBV5-4	-	-	TRBJ1-2	TGTGCCAGCACCTCTAACTATGGCTACACCTTC	CASTSNYGYTF
TRBV5-1	-	-	TRBJ1-1	TGCGCCAGCAGCTTGTATGGGCGAAACACTGAAGCTTTCTTT	CASSLYGRNTEAFF
TRBV7-7	-	TRBD2	TRBJ2-2	TGTGCTAGCAGCTTAATAGCGGGGGGCCGCGGGGAGCTGTTTTTT	CASSLIAGGRGELFF
TRBV2	-	-	TRBJ1-1	TGTGCCAGCAGTGTGGCTAGAACTGAAGCTTTCTTT	CASSVARTEAFF
TRBV6-5	-	-	TRBJ1-5	TGTGCCAGCAGTTACGGGGGCTTGAGCAATCAGCCCCAGCATTTT	CASSYGGLSNQPQHF
TRBV6-2/TRBV6-3	once	TRBD2	TRBJ2-1	TGTGCCAGCAGTTTAGCGGGGGGGAATGAGCAGTTCTTC	CASSLAGGNEQFF
TRBV5-4	-	TRBD2	TRBJ2-5	TGTGCCAGCAGCTTGGGGGGGGGCCAAGAGACCCAGTACTTC	CASSLGGGQETQYF
TRBV9	-	-	TRBJ2-5	TGTGCCAGCAAGGTAGTCGGGATATGCCAAGAGACCCAGTACTTC	CASKVVGICQETQYF
TRBV5-8	once	TRBD1	TRBJ1-1	TGTGCCAGCAGCCCCGGGACAGGCAACATGAACACTGAAGCTTTCTTT	CASSPGTGNMNTEAFF
TRBV2	-	-	TRBJ1-5	TGTGCCAGCGGGGCCATTGATTTCAATCAGCCCCAGCATTTT	CASGAIDFNQPQHF
TRBV12-3/TRBV12-4	few	-	TRBJ2-1	TGTGCCAGCACTAAATACAATGAGCAGTTCTTC	CASTKYNEQFF
TRBV7-9	-	-	TRBJ1-1	TGTGCCAGCAGCTTAGGCGTGGTGAACACTGAAGCTTTCTTT	CASSLGVVNTEAFF
TRBV12-3/TRBV12-4	-	-	TRBJ1-6	TGTGCCAGCAGTTGGGAGAATTCACCCCTCCACTTT	CASSWENSPLHF
TRBV5-1	-	TRBD2	TRBJ2-5	TGCGCCAGCAGCCAAGGGACTAGCGTTGGCCAGACCCAGTACTTC	CASSQGTSVGQTQYF
TRBV18	-	-	TRBJ2-5	TGTGCCAGCTCTCCCCCCACAAGACAAGAGACCCAGTACTTC	CASSPPTRQETQYF
TRBV6-2/TRBV6-3	-	-	TRBJ2-5	TGTGCCAGCAGTGCTCGGGAGGAGACCCAGTACTTC	CASSAREETQYF
TRBV28	once	-	TRBJ2-3	TGTGCCAGCAGTTTAATGACAGGAGGAACAGATACGCAGTATTTT	CASSLMTGGTDTQYF
TRBV10-3	-	-	TRBJ1-3	TGTGCCATCAGTGAGTCGAGGGCTTCTGGAAACACCATATATTTT	CAISESRASGNTIYF
TRBV7-3	-	-	TRBJ2-4	TGTGCCAGCAGCTTAACCGGTCTAAACATTCAGTACTTC	CASSLTGLNIQYF
TRBV7-2	-	TRBD2	TRBJ2-3	TGTGCCAGCAGCTTGAGGGCGGGGGGCCCAGATACGCAGTATTTT	CASSLRAGGPDTQYF
TRBV4-1	-	-	TRBJ1-2	TGCGCCAGCAGGCCTGGACAGAACTATGGCTACACCTTC	CASRPGQNYGYTF
TRBV28	once	-	TRBJ2-3	TGTGCCAGCAGTTCCCACTTCTGGGGGGGGGCTAGCACAGATACGCAGTATTTT	CASSSHFWGGASTDTQYF
TRBV19	-	-	TRBJ2-7	TGTGCCAGTAGTACGGCCCCTGGAGCCTACGAGCAGTACTTC	CASSTAPGAYEQYF
TRBV19	-	-	TRBJ1-1	TGTGCCAGTAGTGTCATCGGGGGGTCGATGAACACTGAAGCTTTCTTT	CASSVIGGSMNTEAFF
TRBV6-1	-	TRBD1	TRBJ1-5	TGTGCCAGCAGTGAAGTTTATACAGGGGATCAGCCCCAGCATTTT	CASSEVYTGDQPQHF
TRBV18	-	-	TRBJ1-2	TGTGCCAGCTCACCACCCGATTACTCGGGTGGCTACACCTTC	CASSPPDYSGGYTF
TRBV18	-	TRBD2	TRBJ2-3	TGTGCCAGCTCACCAGGACTAGCGGGCACAGATACGCAGTATTTT	CASSPGLAGTDTQYF
TRBV19	-	TRBD1	TRBJ1-6	TGTGCCAGTAGTATAAACCGGGACAGGGGGTTTATAGGGAGAGAATCCTATAATTCACCCCTCCACTTT	CASSINRDRGFIGRESYNSPLHF